The present entry profiles one T cell receptor (beta chain) with its context. The data belong to a study of T cell changes during pregnancy in multiple sclerosis. Trimming took 6 bases from V and 0 from J, leaving 16 bases between them. There are 16 residues in the CDR3. Here immunoSEQ multiplex PCR was the method, and the copy in TCRdb shows in-frame clones only, minus some. The sample includes fewer than 45,000 clones, about 88% of them seen just once. This TCR derives from a female donor in good health, enrolled as a control in a pregnancy study. The V gene is TRBV5-3, the J gene TRBJ1-3; no reliable D call. TRBV5-3 is marked as an open reading frame, function uncertain. The specimen comprised peripheral blood, sampled in the third trimester of pregnancy. The CDR3 sequence is CARKNPSGYSGNTIYF. DNA of the CDR3: TGTGCCAGAAAAAACCCATCCGGGTACTCTGGAAACACCATATATTTT.